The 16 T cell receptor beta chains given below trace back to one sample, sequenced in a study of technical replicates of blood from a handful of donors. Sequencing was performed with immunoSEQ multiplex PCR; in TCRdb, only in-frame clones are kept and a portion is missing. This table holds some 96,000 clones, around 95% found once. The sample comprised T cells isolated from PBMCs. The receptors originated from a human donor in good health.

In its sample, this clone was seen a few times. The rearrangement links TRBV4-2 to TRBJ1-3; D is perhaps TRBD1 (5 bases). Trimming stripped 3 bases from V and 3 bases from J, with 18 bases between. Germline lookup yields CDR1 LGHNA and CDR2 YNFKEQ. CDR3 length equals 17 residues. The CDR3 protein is CASSQAAGQQGGNTIYF. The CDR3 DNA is TGTGCCAGCAGCCAGGCCGCGGGGCAACAAGGTGGAAACACCATATATTTT.

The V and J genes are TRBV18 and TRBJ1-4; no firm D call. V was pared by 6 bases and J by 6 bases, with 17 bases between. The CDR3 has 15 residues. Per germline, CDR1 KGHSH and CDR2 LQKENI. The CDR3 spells CASSTEEGSYEKLFF. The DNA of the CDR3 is TGTGCCAGCTCGACCGAAGAGGGAAGTTATGAAAAACTGTTTTTT.

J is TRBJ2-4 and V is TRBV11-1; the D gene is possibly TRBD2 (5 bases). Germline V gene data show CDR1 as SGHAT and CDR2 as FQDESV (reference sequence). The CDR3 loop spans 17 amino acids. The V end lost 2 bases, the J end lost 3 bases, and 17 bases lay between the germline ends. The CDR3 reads CASSLSPSWEIKNIQYF. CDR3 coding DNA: TGTGCCAGCAGCTTATCCCCTAGCTGGGAAATCAAAAACATTCAGTACTTC. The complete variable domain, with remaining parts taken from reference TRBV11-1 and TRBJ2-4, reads EAEVAQSPRYKITEKSQAVAFWCDPISGHATLYWYRQILGQGPELLVQFQDESVVDDSQLPKDRFSAERLKGVDSTLKIQPAELGDSAMYLCASSLSPSWEIKNIQYFGAGTRLSVL.

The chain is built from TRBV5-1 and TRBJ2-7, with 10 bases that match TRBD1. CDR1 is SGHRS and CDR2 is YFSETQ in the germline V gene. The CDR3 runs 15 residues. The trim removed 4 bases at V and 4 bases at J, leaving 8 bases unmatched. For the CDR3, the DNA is TGCGCCAGCAGCCACGCCGGGACAGGGGAATACGAGCAGTACTTC. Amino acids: CASSHAGTGEYEQYF.

DNA of the CDR3: TGCGCCAGCAGCTTGTTGGAGGGGGCGATAGTAGAGACCCAGTACTTC. Its translation is CASSLLEGAIVETQYF. The rearrangement joins TRBV5-1 to TRBJ2-5, with a tentative D call TRBD1 (7 bases). Trimming left V 1 base short and J 4 bases short, with 17 bases between. CDR1 and CDR2 from the germline V gene are SGHRS and YFSETQ. The CDR3 is 16 residues long.

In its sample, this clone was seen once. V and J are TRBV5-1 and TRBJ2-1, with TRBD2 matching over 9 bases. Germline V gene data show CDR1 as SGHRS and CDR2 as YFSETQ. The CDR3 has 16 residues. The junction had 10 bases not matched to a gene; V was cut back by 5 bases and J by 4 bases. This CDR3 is CASSRGGAQSYNEQFF. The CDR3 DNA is TGCGCCAGCAGTCGCGGGGGGGCCCAATCGTACAATGAGCAGTTCTTC.

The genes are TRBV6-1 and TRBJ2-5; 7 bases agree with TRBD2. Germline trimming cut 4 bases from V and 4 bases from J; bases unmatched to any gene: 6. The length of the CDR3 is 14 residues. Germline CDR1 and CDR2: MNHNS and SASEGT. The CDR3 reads CASSVTGGRETQYF. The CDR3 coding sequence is TGTGCCAGCAGTGTGACGGGGGGACGAGAGACCCAGTACTTC.

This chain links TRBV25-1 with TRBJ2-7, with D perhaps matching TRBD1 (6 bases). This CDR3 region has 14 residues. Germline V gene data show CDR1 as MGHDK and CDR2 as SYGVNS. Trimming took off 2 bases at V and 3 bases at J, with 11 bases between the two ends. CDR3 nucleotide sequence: TGTGCCAGCAGTGAACACAGGGTAGTCTACGAGCAGTACTTC. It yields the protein CASSEHRVVYEQYF.

Here the CDR3 reads CASSVASGTYNEQFF. CDR3 bases: TGTGCCAGTAGTGTGGCTAGCGGGACGTACAATGAGCAGTTCTTC. This chain uses TRBV19 with TRBJ2-1; 9 bases align to TRBD2. The CDR3 has 15 residues. V trimming: 5 bases; J trimming: 4 bases; junction bases outside the gene matches: 6. Germline V gene data show CDR1 as LNHDA and CDR2 as SQIVND (reference sequence).

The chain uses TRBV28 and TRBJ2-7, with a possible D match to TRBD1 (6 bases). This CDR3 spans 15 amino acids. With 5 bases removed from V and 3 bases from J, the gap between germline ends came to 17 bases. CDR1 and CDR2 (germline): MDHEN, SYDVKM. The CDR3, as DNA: TGTGCCAGCAGTCCCCTTGGGGGCAGCAACTACGAGCAGTACTTC. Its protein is CASSPLGGSNYEQYF.

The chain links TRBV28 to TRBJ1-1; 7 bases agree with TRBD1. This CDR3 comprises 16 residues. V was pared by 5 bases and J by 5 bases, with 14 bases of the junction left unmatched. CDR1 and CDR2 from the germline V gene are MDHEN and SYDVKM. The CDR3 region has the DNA TGTGCCAGCAGTCTGGGGGCCGCTAACAGGGGAACTGAAGCTTTCTTT. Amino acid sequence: CASSLGAANRGTEAFF.

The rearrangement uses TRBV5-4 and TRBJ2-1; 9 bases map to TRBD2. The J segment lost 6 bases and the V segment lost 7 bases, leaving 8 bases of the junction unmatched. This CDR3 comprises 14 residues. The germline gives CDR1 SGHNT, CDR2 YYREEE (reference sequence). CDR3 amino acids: CASVAGVLPNEQFF. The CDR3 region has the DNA TGTGCCAGCGTAGCGGGGGTTCTCCCCAATGAGCAGTTCTTC.

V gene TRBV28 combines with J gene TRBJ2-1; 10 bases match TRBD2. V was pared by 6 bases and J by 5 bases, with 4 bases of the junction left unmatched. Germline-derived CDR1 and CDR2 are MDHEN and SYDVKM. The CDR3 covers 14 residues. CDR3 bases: TGTGCCAGCAGGCGGACTAGCGGACACAATGAGCAGTTCTTC. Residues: CASRRTSGHNEQFF.

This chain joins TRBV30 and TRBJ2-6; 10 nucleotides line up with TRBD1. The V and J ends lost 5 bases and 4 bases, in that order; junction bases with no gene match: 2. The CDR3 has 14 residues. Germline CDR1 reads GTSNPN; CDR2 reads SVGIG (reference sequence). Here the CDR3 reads CAWGQGVGANVLTF. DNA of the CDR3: TGTGCCTGGGGACAGGGGGTCGGGGCCAACGTCCTGACTTTC.

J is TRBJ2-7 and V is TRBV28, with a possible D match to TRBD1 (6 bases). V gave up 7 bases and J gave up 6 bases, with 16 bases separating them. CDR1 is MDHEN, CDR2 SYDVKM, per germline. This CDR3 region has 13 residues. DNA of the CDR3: TGTGCCAGCATTCATTCAGGGGCCGGCGAGCAGTACTTC. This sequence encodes CASIHSGAGEQYF.

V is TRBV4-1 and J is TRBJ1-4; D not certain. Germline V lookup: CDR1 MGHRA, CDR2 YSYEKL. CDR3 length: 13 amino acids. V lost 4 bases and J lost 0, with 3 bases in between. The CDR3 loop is CASSLTTNEKLFF. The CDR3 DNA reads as TGCGCCAGCAGCCTTACAACTAATGAAAAACTGTTTTTT.